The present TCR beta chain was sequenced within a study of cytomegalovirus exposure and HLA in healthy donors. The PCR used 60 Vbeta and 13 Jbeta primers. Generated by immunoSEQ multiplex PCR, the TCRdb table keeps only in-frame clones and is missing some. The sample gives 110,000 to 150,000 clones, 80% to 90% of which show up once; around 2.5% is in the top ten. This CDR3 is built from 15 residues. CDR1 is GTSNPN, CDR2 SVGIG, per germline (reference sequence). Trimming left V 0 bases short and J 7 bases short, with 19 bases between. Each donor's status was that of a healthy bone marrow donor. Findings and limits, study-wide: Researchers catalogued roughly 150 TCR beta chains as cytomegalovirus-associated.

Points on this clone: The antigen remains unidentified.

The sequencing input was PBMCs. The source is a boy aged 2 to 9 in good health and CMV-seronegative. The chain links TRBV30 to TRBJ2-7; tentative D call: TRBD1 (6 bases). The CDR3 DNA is TGTGCCTGGAGTGTACCCAACAGGGATGTGGGGGAGCAGTACTTC. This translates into CAWSVPNRDVGEQYF.